The 30 T cell receptor beta chains below all came from one sample that was sequenced in a study of blood T cell repertoires in COVID-19 (TCRdb year 2020). Receptor libraries were prepared by the immunoSEQ multiplex PCR assay. TCRdb mirrors the immuneACCESS table, restricted to in-frame sequences. Some clones are absent from its copies; in checked studies, under half trace to an unresolved V gene, and the reason for the others is unknown. Here the sample has some 80,000 clones; under 80% occur a single time. The top ten constitute around 15% of the sample. The sequenced sample was peripheral blood. The receptors derive from a human donor in a cohort sampled during active COVID-19.

This chain connects TRBV2 to TRBJ2-3; D may be TRBD1 (6 bases). Trimming cost V 1 base and J 2 bases, with 10 bases left between them. Germline-derived CDR1 and CDR2 are SNHLY and FYNNEI. The CDR3 spans 15 residues. Here the CDR3 DNA reads TGTGCCAGCAGTGAAGATTGGGGGCCCACAGATACGCAGTATTTT. This gives the protein CASSEDWGPTDTQYF. The full variable domain, with the rest looked up from reference TRBV2 and TRBJ2-3, is EPEVTQTPSHQVTQMGQEVILRCVPISNHLYFYWYRQILGQKVEFLVSFYNNEISEKSEIFDDQFSVERPDGSNFTLKIRSTKLEDSAMYFCASSEDWGPTDTQYFGPGTRLTVL.

This CDR3 reads CASSLGELLNEKLFF. The CDR3 bases are TGTGCCAGCAGCTTAGGGGAGTTACTAAATGAAAAACTGTTTTTT. The chain carries TRBV7-8 and TRBJ1-4, with D hard to call. CDR1 SGHVS and CDR2 FQNEAQ come from the germline V gene. V was cut by 1 base and J by 5 bases, with 11 bases left in between. The CDR3 contains 15 residues.

The rearrangement links TRBV27 to TRBJ2-7; no firm D call. CDR1 is MNHEY and CDR2 is SMNVEV in the germline V gene (reference sequence). Trimming removed 4 bases at V and 2 bases at J, with 9 bases between. The CDR3 covers 13 residues. CDR3 protein: CASSSTVTYEQYF. As DNA, the CDR3 is TGTGCCAGCAGTTCTACCGTCACCTACGAGCAGTACTTC.

J is TRBJ2-7 and V is TRBV14, with 7 bases identical to TRBD1. The germline gives CDR1 SGHDN, CDR2 FVKESK. This CDR3 is 14 amino acids long. V lost 5 bases, J lost 4 bases, and 8 bases stayed unmatched. The CDR3 protein is CASSDLGTAYEQYF. The CDR3 DNA reads as TGTGCCAGCAGCGACCTCGGGACAGCGTACGAGCAGTACTTC.

The chain is built from TRBV7-2 and TRBJ2-7, with TRBD2 as a possible D gene (6 bases). CDR1 is SGHTA and CDR2 is FQGNSA in the germline V gene. V lost 3 bases, J lost 9 bases, and 21 bases lay in between. The CDR3 covers 15 residues. The CDR3 is CASSFRSRDFLGQYF. The CDR3 nucleotides are TGTGCCAGCAGCTTCCGTTCCCGGGACTTTCTAGGGCAGTACTTC.

This chain links TRBV29-1 with TRBJ2-3; no definite D call. CDR3 size: 14 residues. CDR1 is SQVTM and CDR2 is ANQGSEA in the germline V gene. V was pared by 3 bases and J by 4 bases, with 14 bases between. In DNA form, the CDR3 reads TGCAGCGTTGAGAGTTTAGCCCTGGCAGATACGCAGTATTTT. It translates to CSVESLALADTQYF.

V gene TRBV7-2 combines with J gene TRBJ1-2; TRBD1 matches at 8 bases. Germline V gene sequence: CDR1 SGHTA, CDR2 FQGNSA. With 1 base clipped from V and 7 bases from J, the junction kept 5 bases outside the gene matches. The CDR3 runs 14 residues. The CDR3 region has the DNA TGTGCCAGCAGCTTAGGGACAGGGTCTCGTGGCTACACCTTC. Its translation is CASSLGTGSRGYTF.

This chain joins TRBV7-2 and TRBJ2-5; TRBD2 agrees at 13 bases. V dropped 6 bases and J dropped 5; count of bases not matched to a gene: 9. Looked up from germline, CDR1 is SGHTA and CDR2 is FQGNSA. The CDR3 is 16 residues long. DNA for the CDR3: TGTGCCAGCAGTTTTCCGTTGACTAGCGGGGGGGAGACCCAGTACTTC. The encoded protein is CASSFPLTSGGETQYF. Supplemented by reference TRBV7-2 and TRBJ2-5, the full variable domain reads GAGVSQSPSNKVTEKGKDVELRCDPISGHTALYWYRQSLGQGLEFLIYFQGNSAPDKSGLPSDRFSAERTGGSVSTLTIQRTQQEDSAVYLCASSFPLTSGGETQYFGPGTRLLVL.

V is TRBV18 and J is TRBJ1-1; TRBD1 aligns across 8 bases. CDR3 length: 14 amino acids. In germline, CDR1 is KGHSH, CDR2 LQKENI. J gave up 4 bases and V 6 bases, and 7 bases lay outside the gene matches. The CDR3 nucleotides are TGTGCCAGCTCCGCGACAGGGGATAGCACTGAAGCTTTCTTT. Translating it yields CASSATGDSTEAFF.

This clone was counted a few times. CDR3 coding DNA: TGCAGCGTTGACGGCGGGAGCTACAATGAGCAGTTCTTC. Translated: CSVDGGSYNEQFF. This chain uses TRBV29-1 with TRBJ2-1, with 7 bases fitting TRBD2. Germline V gives CDR1 SQVTM, CDR2 ANQGSEA. V dropped 3 bases and J dropped 3; count of bases not matched to a gene: 2. This CDR3 has 13 residues.

The chain links TRBV24-1 to TRBJ2-3; 7 bases agree with TRBD2. V shed 5 bases and J 1 base; nucleotides not matched to a gene: 11. In germline, CDR1 is KGHDR, CDR2 SFDVKD. This CDR3 spans 17 amino acids. Here the CDR3 DNA reads TGTGCCACCAGTGTCCGGGCCCCTAGCGGACGCACAGATACGCAGTATTTT. Protein product: CATSVRAPSGRTDTQYF.

The chain employs TRBV11-2 and TRBJ2-7; D possibly corresponds to TRBD1 (5 bases). Deletions cut 5 bases from V and 4 bases from J, with 18 bases between. CDR1 and CDR2 (germline): SGHAT, FQNNGV. This CDR3 has 15 residues. CDR3 sequence: CASSASLGVSYEQYF. CDR3 nucleotide sequence: TGTGCCAGCAGCGCGTCTCTAGGGGTGAGTTACGAGCAGTACTTC.

Here the CDR3 reads CASSPIPGQGTRMGYGYTF. The CDR3 nucleotides are TGTGCCAGCAGCCCTATACCGGGACAGGGGACGCGGATGGGGTATGGCTACACCTTC. This chain uses TRBV5-6 with TRBJ1-2; TRBD1 matches at 10 bases. Per the germline V gene, CDR1 is SGHDT and CDR2 is YYEEEE. This CDR3 spans 19 amino acids. V was pared by 4 bases and J by 5 bases, with 20 bases of the junction left unmatched. The whole variable domain, remainder taken from reference TRBV5-6 and TRBJ1-2, is DAGVTQSPTHLIKTRGQQVTLRCSPKSGHDTVSWYQQALGQGPQFIFQYYEEEERQRGNFPDRFSGHQFPNYSSELNVNALLLGDSALYLCASSPIPGQGTRMGYGYTFGSGTRLTVV.

The V and J genes are TRBV13 and TRBJ2-2, with 7 bases identical to TRBD1. In germline, CDR1 is PRHDT, CDR2 FYEKMQ (reference sequence). This CDR3 region has 15 residues. The J segment lost 0 bases and the V segment lost 5 bases, leaving 3 bases of the junction unmatched. The CDR3: CASSHGTANTGELFF. The CDR3 bases are TGTGCCAGCAGCCATGGGACAGCGAACACCGGGGAGCTGTTTTTT.

This clone was counted a few times. J is TRBJ1-2 and V is TRBV20-1; the match to TRBD1 covers 8 bases. Germline-derived CDR1 and CDR2 are DFQATT and SNEGSKA (reference sequence). The CDR3 runs 14 residues. V lost 3 bases, J lost 0 bases, and 3 bases stayed unmatched. CDR3 DNA sequence: TGCAGTGCTAGTACAGGGGGGGCTAACTATGGCTACACCTTC. This encodes CSASTGGANYGYTF.

V is TRBV7-2 and J is TRBJ2-3; 8 bases align to TRBD2. The V and J ends lost 2 bases and 5 bases, in that order; junction bases with no gene match: 6. CDR1 SGHTA and CDR2 FQGNSA come from the germline V gene. The CDR3 spans 15 residues. The CDR3: CASSLLGGAVDTQYF. The CDR3 bases are TGTGCCAGCAGCTTACTCGGGGGGGCCGTAGATACGCAGTATTTT.

CDR3 in amino acids: CASSLRQGEEYF. Written as DNA, the CDR3 is TGTGCCAGCAGCCTACGACAGGGAGAGGAGTACTTC. The V gene is TRBV6-6, the J gene TRBJ2-7; TRBD1 aligns across 7 bases. With V trimmed by 6 bases and J by 11 bases, 10 bases remained unmatched. The V gene's germline CDR1 is MNHNY and CDR2 SVGAGI (reference sequence). The CDR3 is 12 residues long.

J is TRBJ1-3 and V is TRBV7-8; D call uncertain. Germline V gene lookup returns CDR1 SGHVS and CDR2 FQNEAQ. The CDR3 is 16 amino acids. V was clipped by 1 base and J by 2 bases, with 12 bases between them. CDR3 nucleotide sequence: TGTGCCAGCAGCTTAGAGTCGGGGTATCCTGGAAACACCATATATTTT. Translation: CASSLESGYPGNTIYF.

This clone showed up just a few times. The V call is TRBV18, the J call TRBJ1-1, with 7 bases aligning to TRBD1. The CDR3 loop spans 13 amino acids. Trimming took 5 bases from V and 3 from J; bases not matched to a gene: 3. Germline lookup yields CDR1 KGHSH and CDR2 LQKENI. CDR3 DNA: TGTGCCAGCTCATCAGGGACAGACACTGAAGCTTTCTTT. Protein sequence: CASSSGTDTEAFF.

V usage is TRBV6-5 and J usage is TRBJ2-1, with TRBD1 matching 7 bases. Germline assignment: CDR1 MNHEY and CDR2 SVGAGI. V shed 5 bases, J shed 10 bases, and the junction held 11 bases outside the gene matches. The CDR3 has 14 residues. CDR3 residues: CASSNRDSLGEQFF. The CDR3 DNA is TGTGCCAGCAGTAACCGGGACAGTCTTGGCGAGCAGTTCTTC.

The chain couples TRBV7-3 to TRBJ2-1, with D possibly being TRBD2 (6 bases). This CDR3 is built from 15 residues. The germline V gene encodes CDR1 SGHTA and CDR2 FQGTGA. Between the trimmed V and J ends, which lost 5 bases and 0 bases, there was a span of 11 bases. CDR3 protein: CASSPRGSSYNEQFF. CDR3 coding DNA: TGTGCCAGCAGCCCCCGGGGGAGCTCCTACAATGAGCAGTTCTTC.

This sequence joins TRBV7-2 and TRBJ1-5; D remains unclear. The germline gives CDR1 SGHTA, CDR2 FQGNSA. There are 13 residues in the CDR3. V was clipped by 8 bases and J by 5 bases, with 13 bases between them. DNA for the CDR3: TGTGCCAGCCGTTCCGGTTCCGATCAGCCCCAGCATTTT. Its translation is CASRSGSDQPQHF.

This clone has a count of ten or more. The rearrangement joins TRBV5-1 to TRBJ2-1, with D unclear. The CDR3 loop spans 15 amino acids. Germline V CDR1 and CDR2: SGHRS, YFSETQ. Between the trimmed V and J ends, which lost 0 bases and 2 bases, there was a span of 9 bases. The CDR3 sequence is CASSLGESAYNEQFF. Written as DNA, the CDR3 is TGCGCCAGCAGCTTGGGCGAATCCGCCTACAATGAGCAGTTCTTC.

This clone was recorded a few times. The rearrangement uses TRBV7-9 and TRBJ2-3; 11 nucleotides align to TRBD2. Germline CDR1 reads SEHNR; CDR2 reads FQNEAQ (reference sequence). V was clipped by 0 bases and J by 3 bases; unmatched bases: 2. This CDR3 is built from 16 residues. The CDR3 nucleotides read TGTGCCAGCAGCTTAGCTTTAGCGGGGGGGACAGATACGCAGTATTTT. Encoded protein: CASSLALAGGTDTQYF. Full variable domain (rest looked up from reference TRBV7-9 and TRBJ2-3): DTGVSQNPRHKITKRGQNVTFRCDPISEHNRLYWYRQTLGQGPEFLTYFQNEAQLEKSRLLSDRFSAERPKGSFSTLEIQRTEQGDSAMYLCASSLALAGGTDTQYFGPGTRLTVL.

The chain links TRBV29-1 to TRBJ1-3; unclear D gene. The CDR3 covers 12 residues. V was cut by 4 bases and J by 0 bases, with 4 bases left in between. Germline CDR1 and CDR2: SQVTM and ANQGSEA. The CDR3 sequence is CSVAFSGNTIYF. CDR3 nucleotide sequence: TGCAGCGTTGCCTTCTCTGGAAACACCATATATTTT.

This chain connects TRBV6-4 to TRBJ2-2, with D perhaps TRBD1 (5 bases). CDR1 MRHNA and CDR2 SNTAGT come from the germline V gene. Trimming removed 3 bases at V and 7 bases at J, with 9 bases between. The CDR3 runs 13 residues. CDR3 region: CASSERQFGELFF. The CDR3 DNA sequence: TGTGCCAGCAGTGAACGACAGTTCGGGGAGCTGTTTTTT.

J is TRBJ2-7 and V is TRBV7-9; D is possibly TRBD1 (5 bases). The ends were cut back, 7 bases at V and 11 bases at J, with 12 bases in the middle. Germline values: CDR1 SEHNR, CDR2 FQNEAQ (reference sequence). This CDR3 has 10 amino acids. The CDR3: CASTGAGKYV. CDR3 nucleotide sequence: TGTGCCAGCACTGGGGCAGGGAAGTACGTC.

This chain joins TRBV27 and TRBJ2-1, with 9 bases matching TRBD1. This CDR3 is 16 amino acids long. The ends lost 6 bases at V and 6 bases at J; junction bases unmatched: 12. CDR1 MNHEY and CDR2 SMNVEV come from the germline V gene (reference sequence). The CDR3 sequence is CASRLRSGTGINEQFF. CDR3 DNA sequence: TGTGCCAGCAGACTTCGGTCCGGGACAGGGATCAATGAGCAGTTCTTC.

Written as DNA, the CDR3 is TGTGCCAGCACCACGATACCCACCTCAGGCACTGAAGCTTTCTTT. This sequence encodes CASTTIPTSGTEAFF. The chain is built from TRBV7-9 and TRBJ1-1; unclear D gene. Looked up from germline, CDR1 is SEHNR and CDR2 is FQNEAQ (reference sequence). Trimming took 7 bases from V and 4 from J, leaving 19 bases between them. This CDR3 is built from 15 residues.

CDR3 bases: TGTGCCAGCAGCTTACTCGCAACTAATGAAAAACTGTTTTTT. Protein: CASSLLATNEKLFF. This chain uses TRBV7-9 with TRBJ1-4; D is unclear. Germline values: CDR1 SEHNR, CDR2 FQNEAQ (reference sequence). This CDR3 is built from 14 residues. Trimming left V 2 bases short and J 0 bases short, with 4 bases between.